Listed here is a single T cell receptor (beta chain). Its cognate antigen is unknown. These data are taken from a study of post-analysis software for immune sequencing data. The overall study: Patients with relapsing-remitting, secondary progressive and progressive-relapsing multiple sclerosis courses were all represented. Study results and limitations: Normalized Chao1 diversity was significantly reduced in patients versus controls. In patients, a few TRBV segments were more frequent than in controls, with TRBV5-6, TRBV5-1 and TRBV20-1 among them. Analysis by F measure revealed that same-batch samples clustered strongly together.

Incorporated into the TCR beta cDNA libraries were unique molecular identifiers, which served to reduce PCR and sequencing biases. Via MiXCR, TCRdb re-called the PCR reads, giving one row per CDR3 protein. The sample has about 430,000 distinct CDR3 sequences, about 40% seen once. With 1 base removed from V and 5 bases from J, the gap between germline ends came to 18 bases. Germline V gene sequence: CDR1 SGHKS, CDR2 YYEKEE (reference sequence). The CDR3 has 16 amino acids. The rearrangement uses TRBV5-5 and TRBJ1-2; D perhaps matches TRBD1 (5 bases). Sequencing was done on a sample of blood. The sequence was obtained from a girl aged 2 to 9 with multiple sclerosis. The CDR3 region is CASSLTPSSREYGYTF. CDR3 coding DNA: TGTGCCAGCAGCTTGACCCCCTCGTCCAGGGAGTATGGCTACACCTTC.